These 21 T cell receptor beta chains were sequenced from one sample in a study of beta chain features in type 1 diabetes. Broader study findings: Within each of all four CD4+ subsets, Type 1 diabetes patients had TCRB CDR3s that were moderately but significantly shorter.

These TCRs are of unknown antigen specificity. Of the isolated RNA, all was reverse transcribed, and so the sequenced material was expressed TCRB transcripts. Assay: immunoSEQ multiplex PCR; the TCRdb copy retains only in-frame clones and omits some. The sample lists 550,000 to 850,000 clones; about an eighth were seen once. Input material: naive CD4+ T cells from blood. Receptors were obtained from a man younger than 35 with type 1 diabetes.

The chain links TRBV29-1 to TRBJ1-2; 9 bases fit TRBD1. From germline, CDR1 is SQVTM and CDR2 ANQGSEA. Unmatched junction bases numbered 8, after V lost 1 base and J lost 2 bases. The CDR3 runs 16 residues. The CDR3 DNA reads TGCAGCGTTGAAGGGATTGGCGGGACAGGGAACTATGGCTACACCTTC. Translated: CSVEGIGGTGNYGYTF.

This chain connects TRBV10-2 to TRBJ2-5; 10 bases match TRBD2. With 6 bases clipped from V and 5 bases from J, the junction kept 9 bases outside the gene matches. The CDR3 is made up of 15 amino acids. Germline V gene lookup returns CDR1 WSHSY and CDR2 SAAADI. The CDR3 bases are TGCGCCAGCAGGGACCCAGCGGGGGGGCCCGAGACCCAGTACTTC. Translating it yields CASRDPAGGPETQYF.

This chain's CDR3 is CASSGGDMETQYF. Here the CDR3 DNA reads TGTGCCAGCAGCGGAGGGGATATGGAGACCCAGTACTTC. The chain uses TRBV9 and TRBJ2-5; possibly TRBD1 or TRBD2 for D (5 bases each). Trimming removed 3 bases from V and 5 bases from J, with 11 bases in between. This CDR3 spans 13 amino acids. Per the germline V gene, CDR1 is SGDLS and CDR2 is YYNGEE. Full variable domain (rest looked up from reference TRBV9 and TRBJ2-5): DSGVTQTPKHLITATGQRVTLRCSPRSGDLSVYWYQQSLDQGLQFLIQYYNGEERAKGNILERFSAQQFPDLHSELNLSSLELGDSALYFCASSGGDMETQYFGPGTRLLVL.

The CDR3 DNA reads TGTGCCAGCAGTCTAACAGGGGGGACCAATCAGCCCCAGCATTTT. Amino acid sequence: CASSLTGGTNQPQHF. The chain joins TRBV27 to TRBJ1-5, with 8 bases fitting TRBD1. The CDR3 contains 15 residues. The germline V gene encodes CDR1 MNHEY and CDR2 SMNVEV (reference sequence). J gave up 3 bases and V 5 bases, and 6 bases lay outside the gene matches.

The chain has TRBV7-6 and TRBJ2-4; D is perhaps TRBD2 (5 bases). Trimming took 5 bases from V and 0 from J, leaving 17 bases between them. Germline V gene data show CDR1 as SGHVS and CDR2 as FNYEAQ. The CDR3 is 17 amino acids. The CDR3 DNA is TGTGCCAGCAGCCCCGGGGTGGTGGGCCTAGCCAAAAACATTCAGTACTTC. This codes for CASSPGVVGLAKNIQYF.

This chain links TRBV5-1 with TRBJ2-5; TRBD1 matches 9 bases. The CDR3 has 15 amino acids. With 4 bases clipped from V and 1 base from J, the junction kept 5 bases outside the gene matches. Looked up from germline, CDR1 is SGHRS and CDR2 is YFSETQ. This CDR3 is CASSPRQGVQETQYF. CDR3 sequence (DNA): TGCGCCAGCAGCCCCCGACAGGGGGTCCAAGAGACCCAGTACTTC.

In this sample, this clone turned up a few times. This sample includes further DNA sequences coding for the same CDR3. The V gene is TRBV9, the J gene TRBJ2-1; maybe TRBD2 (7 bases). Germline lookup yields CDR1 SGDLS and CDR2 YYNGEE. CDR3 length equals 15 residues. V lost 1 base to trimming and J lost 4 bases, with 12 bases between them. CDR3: CASSVSSGTYNEQFF. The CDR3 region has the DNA TGTGCCAGCAGCGTATCAAGCGGGACATACAATGAGCAGTTCTTC.

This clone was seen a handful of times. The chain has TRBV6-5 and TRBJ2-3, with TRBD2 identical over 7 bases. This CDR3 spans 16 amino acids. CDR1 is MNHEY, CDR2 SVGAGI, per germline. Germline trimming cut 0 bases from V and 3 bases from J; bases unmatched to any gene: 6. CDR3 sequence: CASSYSPGLSTDTQYF. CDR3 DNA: TGTGCCAGCAGTTACTCTCCGGGACTATCGACAGATACGCAGTATTTT.

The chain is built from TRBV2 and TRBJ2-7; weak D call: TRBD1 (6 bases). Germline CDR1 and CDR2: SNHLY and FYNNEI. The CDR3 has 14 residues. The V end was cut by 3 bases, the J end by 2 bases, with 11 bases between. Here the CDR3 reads CASSDWTAPYEQYF. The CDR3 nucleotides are TGTGCCAGCAGTGATTGGACAGCCCCCTACGAGCAGTACTTC.

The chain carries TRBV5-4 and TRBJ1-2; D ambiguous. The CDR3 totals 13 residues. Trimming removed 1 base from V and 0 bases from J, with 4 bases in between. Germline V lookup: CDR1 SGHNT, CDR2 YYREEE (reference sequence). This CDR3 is CASSLTANYGYTF. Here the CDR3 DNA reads TGTGCCAGCAGCTTGACAGCTAACTATGGCTACACCTTC.

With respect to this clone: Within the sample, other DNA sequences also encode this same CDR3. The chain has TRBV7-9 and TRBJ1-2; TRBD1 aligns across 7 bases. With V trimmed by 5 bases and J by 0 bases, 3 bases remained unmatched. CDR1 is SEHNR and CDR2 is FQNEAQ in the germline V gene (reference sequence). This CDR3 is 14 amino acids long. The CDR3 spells CASSLGTANYGYTF. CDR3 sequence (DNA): TGTGCCAGCAGCCTAGGGACAGCTAACTATGGCTACACCTTC.

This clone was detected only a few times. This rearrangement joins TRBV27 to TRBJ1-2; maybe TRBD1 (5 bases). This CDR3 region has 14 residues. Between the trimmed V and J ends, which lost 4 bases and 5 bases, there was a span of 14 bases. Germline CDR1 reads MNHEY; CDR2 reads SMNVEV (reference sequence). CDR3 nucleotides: TGTGCCAGCAGTTGCTCTGCAGGGCTTTATGGCTACACCTTC. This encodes CASSCSAGLYGYTF.

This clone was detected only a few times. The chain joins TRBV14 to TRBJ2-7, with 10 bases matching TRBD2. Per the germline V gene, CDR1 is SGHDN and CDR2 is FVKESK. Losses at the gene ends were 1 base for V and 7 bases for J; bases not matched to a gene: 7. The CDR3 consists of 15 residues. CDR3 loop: CASSQVGLAGVEQYF. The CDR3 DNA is TGTGCCAGCAGCCAAGTAGGTCTAGCGGGGGTTGAGCAGTACTTC.

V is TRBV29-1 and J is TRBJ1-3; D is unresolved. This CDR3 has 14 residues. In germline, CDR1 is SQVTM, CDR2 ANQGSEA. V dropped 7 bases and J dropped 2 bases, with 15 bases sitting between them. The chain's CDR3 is CSALRESTGNTIYF. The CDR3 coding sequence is TGCAGCGCCCTGAGGGAGTCGACTGGAAACACCATATATTTT. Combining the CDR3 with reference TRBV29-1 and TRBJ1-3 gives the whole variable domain SAVISQKPSRDICQRGTSLTIQCQVDSQVTMMFWYRQQPGQSLTLIATANQGSEATYESGFVIDKFPISRPNLTFSTLTVSNMSPEDSSIYLCSALRESTGNTIYFGEGSWLTVV.

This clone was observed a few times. CDR3 in amino acids: CAWSRDRSVWYNEQFF. As DNA, the CDR3 is TGTGCCTGGAGTCGGGACAGGTCGGTGTGGTACAATGAGCAGTTCTTC. The chain has TRBV30 and TRBJ2-1; TRBD1 aligns across 8 bases. CDR1 and CDR2 from the germline V gene are GTSNPN and SVGIG (reference sequence). J was trimmed by 4 bases and V by 2 bases; bases with no gene match: 10. The length of the CDR3 is 16 residues.

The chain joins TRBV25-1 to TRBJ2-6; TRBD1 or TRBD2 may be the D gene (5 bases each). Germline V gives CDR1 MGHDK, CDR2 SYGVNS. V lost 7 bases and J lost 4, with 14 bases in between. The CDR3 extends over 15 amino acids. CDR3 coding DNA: TGTGCCAGCATAGCCCCAGGGACCGGGGCCAACGTCCTGACTTTC. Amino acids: CASIAPGTGANVLTF.

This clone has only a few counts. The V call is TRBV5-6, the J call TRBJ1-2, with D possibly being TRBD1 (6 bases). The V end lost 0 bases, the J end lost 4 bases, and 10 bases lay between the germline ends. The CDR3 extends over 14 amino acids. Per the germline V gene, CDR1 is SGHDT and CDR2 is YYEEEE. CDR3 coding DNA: TGTGCCAGCAGCTTGGCCGGACAGTTCTATGGCTACACCTTC. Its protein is CASSLAGQFYGYTF.

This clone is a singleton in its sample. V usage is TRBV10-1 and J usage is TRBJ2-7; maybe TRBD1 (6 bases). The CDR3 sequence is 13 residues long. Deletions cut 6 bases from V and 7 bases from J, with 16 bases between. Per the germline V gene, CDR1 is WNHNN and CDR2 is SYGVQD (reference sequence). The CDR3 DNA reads TGCGCCAGCAGACAGGGCCGATCTGGAGAGCAGTACTTC. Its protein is CASRQGRSGEQYF.

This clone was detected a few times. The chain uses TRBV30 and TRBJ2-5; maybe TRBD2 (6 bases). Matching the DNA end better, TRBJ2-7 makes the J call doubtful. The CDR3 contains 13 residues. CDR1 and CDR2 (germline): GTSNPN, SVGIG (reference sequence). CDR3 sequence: CALGRGLLYEQYF. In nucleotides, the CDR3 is TGTGCCCTGGGTCGTGGACTACTCTACGAGCAGTACTTC.

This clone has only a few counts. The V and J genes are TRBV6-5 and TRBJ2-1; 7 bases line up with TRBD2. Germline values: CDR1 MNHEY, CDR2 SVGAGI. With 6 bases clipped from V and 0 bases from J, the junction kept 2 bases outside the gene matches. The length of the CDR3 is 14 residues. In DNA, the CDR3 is TGTGCCAGCAGCCGGACTAGCTCCTACAATGAGCAGTTCTTC. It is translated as CASSRTSSYNEQFF.

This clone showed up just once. As DNA, the CDR3 is TGTGCCAGCCGTAAGGACACAGATACGCAGTATTTT. The encoded protein is CASRKDTDTQYF. The rearrangement uses TRBV11-3 and TRBJ2-3; D uncertain. Germline V gives CDR1 SGHNT, CDR2 YENEEA. The V and J ends lost 8 bases and 2 bases respectively, with 8 bases between them. This CDR3 region has 12 residues.